This T cell receptor beta chain stems from a study of lymphopenia after photon versus proton radiotherapy. Turning to this clone: What it binds is not known.

The study, taken as a whole, reports: Post-nadir diversity loss with photons came from oligoclonal expansion, particularly CD8+ Temra cells.

This table comes from immunoSEQ multiplex PCR, and its TCRdb copy is limited to in-frame clones, with some not included. The data show 70,000 or so clones, approximately 90% seen once. The CDR3 sequence is 12 residues long. The germline V gene encodes CDR1 SNHLY and CDR2 FYNNEI. V was clipped by 11 bases and J by 4 bases; unmatched bases: 6. The sequenced sample was peripheral blood, obtained from a patient treated with photon-based radiotherapy. This TCR derives from a woman in her 70s with pancreatic cancer. The chain joins TRBV2 to TRBJ2-7; 9 nucleotides line up with TRBD1. CDR3 nucleotides: TGTGCCGTCCAGACAGGGGGGTACGAGCAGTACTTC. It is translated as CAVQTGGYEQYF. The full variable domain, in which reference TRBV2 and TRBJ2-7 provide the parts outside the CDR3, is EPEVTQTPSHQVTQMGQEVILRCVPISNHLYFYWYRQILGQKVEFLVSFYNNEISEKSEIFDDQFSVERPDGSNFTLKIRSTKLEDSAMYFCAVQTGGYEQYFGPGTRLTVT.